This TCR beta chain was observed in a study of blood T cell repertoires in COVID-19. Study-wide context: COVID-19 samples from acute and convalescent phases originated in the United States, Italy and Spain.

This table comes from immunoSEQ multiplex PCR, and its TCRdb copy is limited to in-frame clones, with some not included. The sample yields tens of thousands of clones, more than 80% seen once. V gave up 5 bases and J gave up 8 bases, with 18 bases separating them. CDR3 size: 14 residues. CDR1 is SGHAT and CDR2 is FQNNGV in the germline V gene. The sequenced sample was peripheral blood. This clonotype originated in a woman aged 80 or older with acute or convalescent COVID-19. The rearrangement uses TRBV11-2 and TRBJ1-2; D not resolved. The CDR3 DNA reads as TGTGCCAGCAGCCCGGGAGTGGGATCCTCCGGCTACACCTTC. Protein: CASSPGVGSSGYTF. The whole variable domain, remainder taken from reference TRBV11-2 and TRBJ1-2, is EAGVAQSPRYKIIEKRQSVAFWCNPISGHATLYWYQQILGQGPKLLIQFQNNGVVDDSQLPKDRFSAERLKGVDSTLKIQPAKLEDSAVYLCASSPGVGSSGYTFGSGTRLTVV.